These 13 T cell receptor beta chains originate from one sample sequenced in a study of identical twins. TCRdb fed the 5' RACE reads into MiXCR, producing one record per CDR3 protein. The sample lists nearly 650,000 distinct CDR3 sequences, 7.1% occurring once. This sample also belongs to another study, concerning yellow fever vaccine responses in identical twins.

Sequencing was carried out using PBMCs. The origin of the receptors is a woman between 18 and 29 years old in good health.

The gene calls are TRBV7-9 and TRBJ2-1; 11 bases line up with TRBD1. CDR1 and CDR2 (germline): SEHNR, FQNEAQ (reference sequence). The CDR3 spans 15 residues. The ends lost 5 bases at V and 5 bases at J; junction bases unmatched: 5. CDR3 loop: CASSPGGQGDNEQFF. The CDR3 bases are TGTGCCAGCAGCCCTGGGGGACAGGGGGACAATGAGCAGTTCTTC.

J is TRBJ2-2 and V is TRBV15, with TRBD1 identical over 9 bases. The CDR3 totals 15 residues. Trimming took 1 base from V and 4 from J; bases not matched to a gene: 1. Germline values: CDR1 LNHNV, CDR2 YYDKDF (reference sequence). This chain's CDR3 is CATSRGQGGTGELFF. The CDR3 DNA sequence: TGTGCCACCAGCAGAGGACAGGGGGGCACCGGGGAGCTGTTTTTT.

The chain has TRBV7-7 and TRBJ2-5; TRBD2 matches 7 bases. CDR3 length: 15 residues. In germline, CDR1 is SSHAT, CDR2 FNYEAQ (reference sequence). J was trimmed by 3 bases and V by 3 bases; bases with no gene match: 7. This CDR3 is CASSLGRGLKETQYF. The DNA of the CDR3 is TGTGCCAGCAGCTTGGGGCGGGGGTTGAAAGAGACCCAGTACTTC.

The chain links TRBV9 to TRBJ2-3, with 7 bases that match TRBD1. V lost 4 bases to trimming and J lost 2 bases; unmatched junction nucleotides: 16. The CDR3 is 18 residues long. CDR1 and CDR2 (germline): SGDLS, YYNGEE. The CDR3 region has the DNA TGTGCCAGCAGCCCATCCTTAAAACAGGGGCTATTCACAGATACGCAGTATTTT. This sequence encodes CASSPSLKQGLFTDTQYF. Drawing the rest from reference TRBV9 and TRBJ2-3, the complete variable domain is DSGVTQTPKHLITATGQRVTLRCSPRSGDLSVYWYQQSLDQGLQFLIQYYNGEERAKGNILERFSAQQFPDLHSELNLSSLELGDSALYFCASSPSLKQGLFTDTQYFGPGTRLTVL.

The table lists this clonotype with many counts. The V call is TRBV18, the J call TRBJ2-1; 9 positions agree with TRBD1. Germline-derived CDR1 and CDR2 are KGHSH and LQKENI. The J segment lost 2 bases and the V segment lost 6 bases, leaving 5 bases of the junction unmatched. The CDR3 loop spans 15 amino acids. The CDR3 region is CASSTGQGTYNEQFF. As DNA, the CDR3 is TGTGCCAGCTCGACAGGACAGGGGACCTACAATGAGCAGTTCTTC.

This clonotype was detected ten times or more. V usage is TRBV4-2 and J usage is TRBJ2-1; TRBD2 matches 8 bases. The CDR3 has 16 amino acids. Germline V gives CDR1 LGHNA, CDR2 YNFKEQ. Losses at the gene ends were 0 bases for V and 10 bases for J; bases not matched to a gene: 11. CDR3 amino acids: CASSQDGAGGGWEQFF. The CDR3 DNA sequence: TGTGCCAGCAGCCAAGATGGGGCGGGAGGAGGGTGGGAGCAGTTCTTC.

In this sample, this clonotype turned up a few times. The chain links TRBV4-1 to TRBJ2-7; D is uncertain. V lost 0 bases to trimming and J lost 2 bases, with 8 bases between them. Germline loops: CDR1 MGHRA, CDR2 YSYEKL. This CDR3 contains 14 residues. The CDR3 nucleotides read TGCGCCAGCAGCCAAGAACCGGGTCCCTACGAGCAGTACTTC. Translated, it gives CASSQEPGPYEQYF.

This clonotype has a handful of counts. The chain uses TRBV29-1 and TRBJ2-3, with D possibly TRBD2 on 6 matching bases. The germline V and J ends were trimmed by 5 bases and 3 bases, with 18 bases remaining between them. The CDR3 has 15 residues. Germline loops: CDR1 SQVTM, CDR2 ANQGSEA. The CDR3 DNA is TGCAGCGTTAAACCTCAGGGAGGTGGGACAGATACGCAGTATTTT. Amino acid sequence: CSVKPQGGGTDTQYF.

The sample holds many counts of this clonotype. This chain's CDR3 is CASSQGTPTGELFF. CDR3 in DNA: TGTGCCAGCAGCCAAGGGACCCCCACCGGGGAGCTGTTTTTT. The rearrangement joins TRBV4-2 to TRBJ2-2; D is uncertain. Germline V gene lookup returns CDR1 LGHNA and CDR2 YNFKEQ. The length of the CDR3 is 14 residues. Deletions cut 1 base from V and 4 bases from J, with 7 bases between.

This clonotype turned up a few times. This CDR3 is CATSRDLTSGGGSYNEQFF. The CDR3 DNA sequence: TGTGCCACCAGCAGAGATCTTACTAGCGGGGGGGGATCCTACAATGAGCAGTTCTTC. The chain links TRBV15 to TRBJ2-1; 13 bases match TRBD2. V lost 0 bases to trimming and J lost 1 base; unmatched junction nucleotides: 6. CDR1 LNHNV and CDR2 YYDKDF come from the germline V gene (reference sequence). This CDR3 is 19 amino acids long.

J is TRBJ1-1 and V is TRBV29-1; D possibly corresponds to TRBD1 (5 bases). Trimming removed 6 bases at V and 0 bases at J, with 14 bases between. Germline CDR1 is SQVTM and CDR2 is ANQGSEA. The CDR3 extends over 14 amino acids. The CDR3 DNA sequence: TGCAGCGTCGATAAGCGGGGCTTGAACACTGAAGCTTTCTTT. It codes for CSVDKRGLNTEAFF.

This rearrangement joins TRBV3-1 to TRBJ2-1; no definite D call. With 1 base removed from V and 5 bases from J, the gap between germline ends came to 15 bases. The CDR3 loop spans 16 amino acids. CDR1 is LGHDT and CDR2 is YNNKEL in the germline V gene (reference sequence). The chain's CDR3 is CASSQVSSPFDNEQFF. The CDR3 DNA is TGTGCCAGCAGCCAAGTAAGCTCACCATTTGACAATGAGCAGTTCTTC.

This clonotype turned up a few times. This rearrangement joins TRBV5-1 to TRBJ2-5; D is undetermined. CDR3 length equals 14 residues. Germline-derived CDR1 and CDR2 are SGHRS and YFSETQ. The germline V and J ends were trimmed by 2 bases and 0 bases, with 8 bases remaining between them. The CDR3 DNA is TGCGCCAGCAGCTTTGACCCAGACCAAGAGACCCAGTACTTC. This sequence encodes CASSFDPDQETQYF.